This record covers a single T cell receptor beta chain. The antigen remains unidentified. The donor population consisted of healthy HIV-negative adults with no recent acute infections or vaccinations. The sample comes from a study of shared clonotypes between healthy human individuals. Study-level results: At large depth, rarefaction still showed sorted-subset sequencing to be incomplete.

The method was immunoSEQ multiplex PCR; TCRdb's version includes in-frame clones alone and lacks a portion of them. The table has over a million clones, roughly 96% seen once. V shed 7 bases and J 3 bases; nucleotides not matched to a gene: 7. Germline lookup yields CDR1 SQVTM and CDR2 ANQGSEA. This CDR3 has 13 residues. Material for sequencing was naive CD4+ T cells sorted from blood. Subset in this sample: CD45RA+ positively selected. V and J are TRBV29-1 and TRBJ2-7; 9 bases agree with TRBD1. The clonotype originates from a man younger than 40 in good health. CDR3 sequence: CSARQGGGYEQYF. CDR3 nucleotides: TGCAGCGCACGACAGGGGGGCGGCTACGAGCAGTACTTC.